Below, 24 T cell receptor beta chains from the same sample are listed, as sequenced in a study of human versus mouse CDR3 diversity and MHC coevolution. Profiling relied on immunoSEQ multiplex PCR, and the TCRdb table lists in-frame clones only, not all of them. This table holds tens of thousands of clones, around 94% found once. Input material: naive CD4+ T cells from blood. This sample's subset: CD45RO-negative CD62L-positive naive CD4 T cells. All receptors derive from a person between 60 and 69 years old in good health.

With regard to this clone: This CDR3 is also generated by other DNA sequences in the sample. This rearrangement joins TRBV30 to TRBJ1-1; 9 positions match TRBD1. The germline CDR1 and CDR2 sequences are GTSNPN and SVGIG (reference sequence). V lost 0 bases and J lost 1; bases outside the gene matches: 3. CDR3 length equals 15 residues. The CDR3 nucleotides are TGTGCCTGGAGTGTAGGGACAGGGTCGAACACTGAAGCTTTCTTT. Translation: CAWSVGTGSNTEAFF.

The chain combines TRBV13 with TRBJ2-7, with 10 bases matching TRBD1. Trimming cost V 5 bases and J 1 base; bases outside gene matches: 11. The CDR3 is 17 amino acids. CDR1 is PRHDT, CDR2 FYEKMQ, per germline (reference sequence). The CDR3 protein is CASSPYAPGQGSYEQYF. CDR3 nucleotides: TGTGCCAGCAGCCCATATGCCCCGGGACAGGGGTCCTACGAGCAGTACTTC.

The V and J genes are TRBV5-4 and TRBJ2-3, with D tentatively TRBD2 (5 bases). CDR3 length: 16 residues. The germline CDR1 and CDR2 sequences are SGHNT and YYREEE (reference sequence). V was clipped by 0 bases and J by 6 bases, with 17 bases between them. The DNA of the CDR3 is TGTGCCAGCAGCTTGGTGATCGTCGGGGTTGGTGATACGCAGTATTTT. Its translation: CASSLVIVGVGDTQYF.

The rearrangement links TRBV27 to TRBJ2-2; 7 bases match TRBD1. Germline CDR1 reads MNHEY; CDR2 reads SMNVEV (reference sequence). CDR3 length: 17 amino acids. Losses at the gene ends were 3 bases for V and 0 bases for J; bases not matched to a gene: 7. CDR3 sequence: CASSFGQVSANTGELFF. CDR3 sequence (DNA): TGTGCCAGCAGTTTTGGACAGGTAAGCGCGAACACCGGGGAGCTGTTTTTT.

This sequence joins TRBV7-2 and TRBJ2-5; 9 bases align to TRBD2. J was trimmed by 2 bases and V by 1 base; bases with no gene match: 5. The CDR3 loop spans 16 amino acids. CDR1 is SGHTA and CDR2 is FQGNSA in the germline V gene. The CDR3 nucleotides read TGTGCCAGCAGCTTAGAAGGTCTAGCGGGACAAGAGACCCAGTACTTC. Translated: CASSLEGLAGQETQYF.

The rearrangement joins TRBV5-4 to TRBJ1-4; TRBD1 matches at 8 bases. The CDR3 is 16 residues long. Germline V gene lookup returns CDR1 SGHNT and CDR2 YYREEE (reference sequence). With 0 bases clipped from V and 12 bases from J, the junction kept 13 bases outside the gene matches. CDR3 in DNA: TGTGCCAGCAGCTTGGTTCCTACAGGGGGAAGTCGGGAACTGTTTTTT. This gives the protein CASSLVPTGGSRELFF.

This chain joins TRBV5-1 and TRBJ2-5; 9 nucleotides agree with TRBD1. Germline V gene sequence: CDR1 SGHRS, CDR2 YFSETQ. The CDR3 consists of 14 residues. Trimming at V came to 0 bases and at J to 6 bases, leaving 3 bases not matched to a gene. The CDR3 sequence is CASSLDGTGKTQYF. Written as DNA, the CDR3 is TGCGCCAGCAGCTTGGATGGGACAGGGAAGACCCAGTACTTC.

J is TRBJ2-7 and V is TRBV4-1; possible D gene TRBD2, 7 bases. Germline assignment: CDR1 MGHRA and CDR2 YSYEKL. The CDR3 is made up of 15 amino acids. The ends were cut back, 3 bases at V and 0 bases at J, with 12 bases in the middle. The CDR3 nucleotides are TGCGCCAGCAGCCAGCGCGGGGGCGCCTCCTACGAGCAGTACTTC. Protein: CASSQRGGASYEQYF.

The chain is built from TRBV19 and TRBJ1-1; D not certain. The V gene lost 0 bases and the J gene lost 4 bases, with 9 bases spanning the gap. The V gene's germline CDR1 is LNHDA and CDR2 SQIVND (reference sequence). The CDR3 is 14 amino acids. CDR3 nucleotide sequence: TGTGCCAGTAGTATAGATCTATCCCTCACTGAAGCTTTCTTT. It translates to CASSIDLSLTEAFF.

The CDR3 region is CASSSGTSGYTGELFF. The CDR3 DNA is TGTGCCAGCAGTTCCGGGACTAGCGGCTACACCGGGGAGCTGTTTTTT. V usage is TRBV5-8 and J usage is TRBJ2-2; 11 bases match TRBD2. Germline trimming cut 5 bases from V and 3 bases from J; bases unmatched to any gene: 6. The length of the CDR3 is 16 residues. CDR1 and CDR2 (germline): SGHTS, YDEGEE.

V usage is TRBV9 and J usage is TRBJ1-2; 7 nucleotides line up with TRBD1. This CDR3 spans 17 amino acids. CDR1 is SGDLS and CDR2 is YYNGEE in the germline V gene. V trimming: 6 bases; J trimming: 0 bases; junction bases outside the gene matches: 14. CDR3 DNA sequence: TGTGCCAGCACCCGGGAGGGGCACAGGGGAACTAACTATGGCTACACCTTC. Its protein is CASTREGHRGTNYGYTF.

The rearrangement links TRBV14 to TRBJ2-7; D might be TRBD2 (6 bases). The CDR3 contains 17 residues. Germline values: CDR1 SGHDN, CDR2 FVKESK. V was pared by 1 base and J by 1 base, with 17 bases between. The CDR3 region is CASSQASGVARSYEQYF. DNA for the CDR3: TGTGCCAGCAGCCAAGCCTCGGGAGTCGCTAGGTCCTACGAGCAGTACTTC.

The chain combines TRBV30 with TRBJ2-1; D possibly corresponds to TRBD2 (5 bases). The ends were cut back, 3 bases at V and 0 bases at J, with 9 bases in the middle. Germline V gives CDR1 GTSNPN, CDR2 SVGIG (reference sequence). This CDR3 contains 14 residues. The CDR3 sequence: CAWRGGSSYNEQFF. DNA for the CDR3: TGTGCCTGGAGGGGTGGGAGCTCCTACAATGAGCAGTTCTTC.

V usage is TRBV5-1 and J usage is TRBJ1-2; D is undetermined. Germline values: CDR1 SGHRS, CDR2 YFSETQ. CDR3 length equals 12 residues. The V end was cut by 0 bases, the J end by 5 bases, with 5 bases between. CDR3: CASSLGLYGYTF. The CDR3 DNA reads TGCGCCAGCAGCTTGGGTCTATATGGCTACACCTTC.

The chain employs TRBV6-6 and TRBJ2-2; TRBD2 matches 8 bases. V lost 6 bases to trimming and J lost 1 base; unmatched junction nucleotides: 4. Germline V gene sequence: CDR1 MNHNY, CDR2 SVGAGI (reference sequence). There are 15 residues in the CDR3. CDR3: CASRLLAENTGELFF. Here the CDR3 DNA reads TGTGCCAGCAGGCTACTAGCGGAGAACACCGGGGAGCTGTTTTTT.

The V and J genes are TRBV19 and TRBJ1-2, with a weak D call TRBD1 (6 bases). V shed 3 bases and J shed 3 bases, with 11 bases lying between them. The CDR3 is 14 amino acids. Germline V CDR1 and CDR2: LNHDA, SQIVND (reference sequence). The CDR3: CASSIGGADYGYTF. As DNA, the CDR3 is TGTGCCAGTAGTATTGGGGGGGCTGACTATGGCTACACCTTC.

This clone was observed a few times. The chain employs TRBV21-1 and TRBJ1-5. TRBV21-1 represents a pseudogene. The CDR3 is made up of 15 amino acids. CDR3 in amino acids: CASSKREDSNQPQHF. For the CDR3, the DNA is TGTGCCAGCAGCAAAAGGGAGGATAGCAATCAGCCCCAGCATTTT.

The rearrangement joins TRBV18 to TRBJ2-1; D might be TRBD2 (6 bases). In germline, CDR1 is KGHSH, CDR2 LQKENI. The CDR3 extends over 15 amino acids. Trimming stripped 2 bases from V and 3 bases from J, with 11 bases between. The CDR3: CASSPWTGDYNEQFF. The CDR3 region has the DNA TGTGCCAGCTCACCATGGACGGGAGACTACAATGAGCAGTTCTTC. The full variable domain, with the rest looked up from reference TRBV18 and TRBJ2-1, is NAGVMQNPRHLVRRRGQEARLRCSPMKGHSHVYWYRQLPEEGLKFMVYLQKENIIDESGMPKERFSAEFPKEGPSILRIQQVVRGDSAAYFCASSPWTGDYNEQFFGPGTRLTVL.

V gene TRBV6-1 combines with J gene TRBJ2-7; D unclear. The V end lost 8 bases, the J end lost 1 base, and 6 bases lay between the germline ends. The germline CDR1 and CDR2 sequences are MNHNS and SASEGT. The CDR3 has 11 amino acids. CDR3 nucleotides: TGTGCCAGCCTCGGGTCCTACGAGCAGTACTTC. Translation: CASLGSYEQYF.

The chain combines TRBV27 with TRBJ1-2; 10 bases are a match to TRBD1. The CDR3 covers 15 residues. Germline lookup yields CDR1 MNHEY and CDR2 SMNVEV (reference sequence). V gave up 4 bases and J gave up 5 bases; unmatched junction bases: 7. CDR3 coding DNA: TGTGCCAGCAGTTATGCCGGGACAGGGGATTATGGCTACACCTTC. Translated, it gives CASSYAGTGDYGYTF.

The chain carries TRBV6-5 and TRBJ2-7, with a tentative D call TRBD1 (5 bases). Trimming cost V 0 bases and J 0 bases, with 9 bases left between them. This CDR3 has 15 residues. Germline V gene lookup returns CDR1 MNHEY and CDR2 SVGAGI. CDR3 amino acids: CASSYSGDSSYEQYF. CDR3 DNA sequence: TGTGCCAGCAGTTACTCCGGTGACAGCTCCTACGAGCAGTACTTC.

This sequence joins TRBV7-3 and TRBJ1-1; no definite D call. Germline CDR1 SGHTA, CDR2 FQGTGA. There are 12 residues in the CDR3. V was pared by 6 bases and J by 4 bases, with 9 bases between. This CDR3 is CASSNGGTEAFF. CDR3 nucleotide sequence: TGTGCCAGCAGTAACGGCGGCACTGAAGCTTTCTTT.

This chain connects TRBV19 to TRBJ1-2; D unclear. The CDR3 extends over 15 amino acids. V lost 7 bases to trimming and J lost 8 bases, with 23 bases between them. Germline V gene data show CDR1 as LNHDA and CDR2 as SQIVND (reference sequence). CDR3 amino acids: CASTFSTGLLSGYTF. Written as DNA, the CDR3 is TGTGCCAGTACCTTCTCCACGGGGTTATTAAGCGGCTACACCTTC.

V gene TRBV19 combines with J gene TRBJ1-4, with D possibly TRBD1 on 5 matching bases. Germline V gives CDR1 LNHDA, CDR2 SQIVND (reference sequence). The CDR3 loop spans 13 amino acids. Trimming removed 7 bases from V and 8 bases from J, with 14 bases in between. This CDR3 is CASTTQAGEKLFF. The CDR3, as DNA: TGTGCCAGTACCACCCAGGCAGGGGAAAAACTGTTTTTT.